What follows are 9 T cell receptor beta chains derived from one specimen sequenced in a study of metastatic and nonmetastatic thyroid tumors. TCRdb re-processed the PCR reads through MiXCR. This table has 15,000 to 20,000 clones, about a quarter appearing once. Until they underwent thyroid surgery, no patient had received any treatment. Sequenced input: adjacent normal tissue. The receptors here all came from a female donor with papillary thyroid cancer or a benign thyroid nodule (not recorded which). Some clones in this sample may be carry-over from other donors' samples.

This clone was found a few times. The gene calls are TRBV2 and TRBJ2-7, with D perhaps matching TRBD1 (7 bases). Germline values: CDR1 SNHLY, CDR2 FYNNEI. The CDR3 loop spans 10 amino acids. V shed 8 bases and J shed 9 bases, with 11 bases lying between them. CDR3 sequence reads: CASGGTAQYF. For the CDR3, the DNA is TGTGCCAGCGGAGGGACAGCGCAGTACTTC.

The gene calls are TRBV27 and TRBJ2-5; 7 nucleotides match TRBD1. CDR1 MNHEY and CDR2 SMNVEV come from the germline V gene (reference sequence). This CDR3 contains 13 residues. V was pared by 5 bases and J by 5 bases, with 5 bases of the junction left unmatched. CDR3 nucleotides: TGTGCCAGCAGTATGGGACAGAGGGAGACCCAGTACTTC. It is translated as CASSMGQRETQYF.

This clone occurred a few times. The rearrangement uses TRBV7-8 and TRBJ2-3; no firm D call. The length of the CDR3 is 12 residues. Trimming pared 4 bases from V and 4 bases from J, leaving 6 bases between. Germline-derived CDR1 and CDR2 are SGHVS and FQNEAQ. The CDR3 sequence: CASSSPPDTQYF. The CDR3 nucleotides read TGTGCCAGCAGCTCCCCACCAGATACGCAGTATTTT.

The V gene is TRBV29-1, the J gene TRBJ1-5; 7 bases align to TRBD1. J lost 4 bases, V lost 6 bases, and 6 bases had no gene match. The CDR3 has 13 residues. The germline V gene encodes CDR1 SQVTM and CDR2 ANQGSEA. CDR3 sequence (DNA): TGCAGCGTAGTTGACAGGGAGAATCAGCCCCAGCATTTT. Translating it yields CSVVDRENQPQHF.

The chain employs TRBV19 and TRBJ2-1; D might be TRBD1 (5 bases). Germline V gene data show CDR1 as LNHDA and CDR2 as SQIVND (reference sequence). V was pared by 5 bases and J by 10 bases, with 21 bases between. There are 15 residues in the CDR3. The CDR3 reads CASSALDSPWEEQFF. DNA of the CDR3: TGTGCCAGTAGTGCCTTAGACAGTCCGTGGGAAGAGCAGTTCTTC.

CDR3 region: CASSMTGETYNEQFF. The DNA for the CDR3 is TGCGCCAGCAGCATGACAGGGGAAACCTACAATGAGCAGTTCTTC. The chain joins TRBV5-1 to TRBJ2-1; 8 positions agree with TRBD1. Germline V CDR1 and CDR2: SGHRS, YFSETQ. This CDR3 has 15 residues. With V trimmed by 4 bases and J by 2 bases, 5 bases remained unmatched.

At least ten counts were recorded for this clone. The sample contains more than one DNA sequence encoding this CDR3. This rearrangement joins TRBV6-2 or TRBV6-3 to TRBJ2-2; D uncertain. Trimming shortened V by 9 bases and J by 7 bases, and 6 bases separated the two germline ends. CDR3 length equals 10 residues. The germline V gene has CDR1 MNHEY and CDR2 SVGEGT. The CDR3 is CASRDGELFF. The CDR3 region has the DNA TGTGCCAGTCGTGACGGGGAGCTGTTTTTT.

This clone was seen a handful of times. V and J are TRBV10-3 and TRBJ1-1, with no clear D. The CDR3 contains 13 residues. Germline V lookup: CDR1 ENHRY, CDR2 SYGVKD. V shed 0 bases and J shed 0 bases, with 2 bases lying between them. The DNA of the CDR3 is TGTGCCATCAGTGAGTCTTTGAACACTGAAGCTTTCTTT. This codes for CAISESLNTEAFF.

This clone was found once. The chain carries TRBV7-9 and TRBJ1-2; 10 nucleotides match TRBD1. This CDR3 is built from 13 residues. V lost 6 bases, J lost 6 bases, and 4 bases stayed unmatched. Germline V gene sequence: CDR1 SEHNR, CDR2 FQNEAQ (reference sequence). The CDR3 nucleotides read TGTGCCAGCAGGCCGACAGGGGGCGATGGCTACACCTTC. Amino acid sequence: CASRPTGGDGYTF.